These 20 T cell receptor beta chains originate from one sample sequenced in a study of blood T cell repertoires in COVID-19. The method was immunoSEQ multiplex PCR; TCRdb's version includes in-frame clones alone and lacks a portion of them. The sample lists 85,000 to 130,000 clones, around 84% seen once, with around a quarter in the top ten. The source material was peripheral blood. Source of these receptors: a man aged 60-69 years with acute or convalescent COVID-19.

The genes are TRBV6-5 and TRBJ1-1; D perhaps matches TRBD1 (5 bases). The CDR3 totals 13 residues. V shed 11 bases and J shed 4 bases, with 17 bases lying between them. The germline CDR1 and CDR2 sequences are MNHEY and SVGAGI. The CDR3 here is CAHGSGGLTEAFF. DNA of the CDR3: TGTGCCCACGGATCGGGGGGACTCACTGAAGCTTTCTTT.

This chain uses TRBV3-1 (or the pseudogene TRBV3-2) with TRBJ2-7, with 9 bases identical to TRBD2. The germline V gene has CDR1 LGHDT and CDR2 YNNKEL (reference sequence). V was clipped by 1 base and J by 5 bases; unmatched bases: 6. The CDR3 totals 15 residues. The CDR3 loop is CASSQGGTSSHEQYF. Written as DNA, the CDR3 is TGTGCCAGCAGCCAAGGTGGGACTAGCAGCCACGAGCAGTACTTC.

The chain is built from TRBV2 and TRBJ1-5, with 7 bases identical to TRBD1. Germline V gene data show CDR1 as SNHLY and CDR2 as FYNNEI. CDR3 size: 16 residues. The junction had 8 bases not matched to a gene; V was cut back by 6 bases and J by 0 bases. The CDR3 DNA is TGTGCCAGCAGCGACGACAGGGTACATAGCAATCAGCCCCAGCATTTT. Translating gives CASSDDRVHSNQPQHF.

This rearrangement joins TRBV4-2 to TRBJ2-2, with D perhaps matching TRBD1 (5 bases). Germline V lookup: CDR1 LGHNA, CDR2 YNFKEQ. Trimming took 4 bases from V and 6 from J, leaving 12 bases between them. This CDR3 comprises 14 residues. This CDR3 is CASSLWVGAGELFF. The CDR3 DNA reads TGTGCCAGCAGCCTTTGGGTAGGGGCCGGGGAGCTGTTTTTT.

This clone was counted only a few times. The gene calls are TRBV28 and TRBJ1-5, with D possibly matching TRBD1 (6 bases). The CDR3 is 15 residues long. V shed 8 bases and J shed 3 bases, with 17 bases lying between them. Germline CDR1 and CDR2: MDHEN and SYDVKM. The CDR3 sequence: CASLDSQLNNQPQHF. DNA for the CDR3: TGTGCCAGCCTGGACAGTCAGTTAAACAATCAGCCCCAGCATTTT.

This chain connects TRBV27 to TRBJ1-1, with 7 nucleotides matching TRBD1. The CDR3 sequence is 14 residues long. Germline assignment: CDR1 MNHEY and CDR2 SMNVEV (reference sequence). Trimming removed 4 bases from V and 5 bases from J; junction bases left unmatched: 7. The CDR3 DNA is TGTGCCAGCAGTTGGGCAGGGGGAGTTACTGAAGCTTTCTTT. This translates into CASSWAGGVTEAFF.

The V call is TRBV6-5, the J call TRBJ1-5, with 10 bases fitting TRBD1. Per germline, CDR1 MNHEY and CDR2 SVGAGI. The CDR3 is 15 amino acids. The junction had 7 bases not matched to a gene; V was cut back by 5 bases and J by 6 bases. The CDR3 DNA is TGTGCCAGCAGTCGGACAGGGGGTTTTGGTCAGCCCCAGCATTTT. Translating gives CASSRTGGFGQPQHF.

In its sample, this clone was seen once. This chain connects TRBV5-1 to TRBJ1-2; tentatively, D is TRBD1 (5 bases). The CDR3 is 14 residues long. CDR1 and CDR2 (germline): SGHRS, YFSETQ. V was cut by 4 bases and J by 6 bases, with 16 bases left in between. The CDR3 DNA follows: TGCGCCAGCAGCCCCGGTGGGGGGGTGCATGGCTACACCTTC. Encoded protein: CASSPGGGVHGYTF.

The CDR3 DNA reads as TGTGCCAGCAGCCGAACGTGGGGACAGGGGGATGAAAAACTGTTTTTT. This gives the protein CASSRTWGQGDEKLFF. The V gene is TRBV5-4, the J gene TRBJ1-4; 11 positions match TRBD1. The CDR3 covers 16 residues. Germline V gives CDR1 SGHNT, CDR2 YYREEE (reference sequence). J was trimmed by 6 bases and V by 4 bases; bases with no gene match: 8.

The rearrangement uses TRBV28 and TRBJ1-1; the D is unclear. Trimming took 8 bases from V and 4 from J, leaving 14 bases between them. This CDR3 is built from 13 residues. CDR1 MDHEN and CDR2 SYDVKM come from the germline V gene. Here the CDR3 DNA reads TGTGCCAGCCTCAGAGGGCCTGGCACTGAAGCTTTCTTT. It codes for CASLRGPGTEAFF.

The chain is built from TRBV30 and TRBJ1-5, with D possibly being TRBD1 (6 bases). V was trimmed by 0 bases and J by 4 bases, leaving 7 bases between them. Germline assignment: CDR1 GTSNPN and CDR2 SVGIG (reference sequence). The CDR3 totals 13 residues. CDR3 protein: CAWSVQGNQPQHF. The CDR3 DNA sequence: TGTGCCTGGAGTGTACAGGGAAATCAGCCCCAGCATTTT.

For the CDR3, the DNA is TGTGCCAGCAGCGTAGACCACTGGAATGAGCAGTTCTTC. Its translation is CASSVDHWNEQFF. V is TRBV9 and J is TRBJ2-1; D is unresolved. Germline V gives CDR1 SGDLS, CDR2 YYNGEE. The CDR3 is 13 amino acids. Deletions cut 0 bases from V and 7 bases from J, with 8 bases between.

V gene TRBV3-1 (or the pseudogene TRBV3-2) combines with J gene TRBJ2-7; D not resolved. V lost 3 bases and J 7 bases, leaving 7 bases between the germline ends. The CDR3 consists of 11 residues. Germline CDR1 is LGHDT and CDR2 is YNNKEL (reference sequence). The CDR3 spells CASSHSAEQYF. In nucleotides, the CDR3 is TGTGCCAGCAGCCATAGTGCAGAGCAGTACTTC.

V is TRBV28 and J is TRBJ2-1, with no clear D. V was shortened by 2 bases and J by 3 bases, with 11 bases between the two germline ends. This CDR3 has 15 residues. Germline V gene sequence: CDR1 MDHEN, CDR2 SYDVKM. Written as DNA, the CDR3 is TGTGCCAGCAGTTTAGGGCGCTCCGGCTACAATGAGCAGTTCTTC. Amino acids: CASSLGRSGYNEQFF.

V usage is TRBV14 and J usage is TRBJ2-1; 8 bases line up with TRBD2. The germline V gene has CDR1 SGHDN and CDR2 FVKESK. This CDR3 region has 16 residues. Trimming at V came to 0 bases and at J to 1 base, leaving 2 bases not matched to a gene. The CDR3 is CASSQDGLASYNEQFF. Written as DNA, the CDR3 is TGTGCCAGCAGCCAAGATGGACTAGCTTCCTACAATGAGCAGTTCTTC.

The rearrangement joins TRBV7-8 to TRBJ2-1, with 10 nucleotides matching TRBD1. Germline assignment: CDR1 SGHVS and CDR2 FQNEAQ. CDR3 size: 12 residues. J was trimmed by 15 bases and V by 5 bases; bases with no gene match: 7. The CDR3, as DNA: TGTGCCAGCAGCCAACCGACAGGGGGCCCGTTCTTC. Its protein product is CASSQPTGGPFF.

The chain uses TRBV10-3 and TRBJ2-7, with TRBD1 identical over 10 bases. Germline V gene data show CDR1 as ENHRY and CDR2 as SYGVKD. CDR3 length: 16 amino acids. The junction had 9 bases not matched to a gene; V was cut back by 7 bases and J by 0 bases. The CDR3 nucleotides are TGTGCCATCAACGCCGGGACAGGGGCCAGCTCCTACGAGCAGTACTTC. It specifies CAINAGTGASSYEQYF.

The V gene is TRBV24-1, the J gene TRBJ2-5; TRBD2 aligns across 7 bases. J was trimmed by 1 base and V by 2 bases; bases with no gene match: 6. Germline V gene data show CDR1 as KGHDR and CDR2 as SFDVKD. There are 16 residues in the CDR3. DNA for the CDR3: TGTGCCACCAGTGATTATGGTCGCGGGAGCCAAGAGACCCAGTACTTC. Translated: CATSDYGRGSQETQYF.

The chain joins TRBV3-1 (or the pseudogene TRBV3-2) to TRBJ2-3; D is undetermined. Germline V gene lookup returns CDR1 LGHDT and CDR2 YNNKEL (reference sequence). The CDR3 consists of 12 residues. Trimming shortened V by 4 bases and J by 0 bases, and 2 bases separated the two germline ends. This CDR3 is CASSPSTDTQYF. CDR3 DNA sequence: TGTGCCAGCAGCCCTAGCACAGATACGCAGTATTTT.

This clone was seen more than once but under ten times. The chain is built from TRBV2 and TRBJ2-7, with D perhaps matching TRBD2 (6 bases). The CDR3 consists of 14 residues. The V end lost 5 bases, the J end lost 5 bases, and 16 bases lay between the germline ends. Germline V gives CDR1 SNHLY, CDR2 FYNNEI. The CDR3 region has the DNA TGTGCCAGCAGTCGAAGGTCGCGGGACGACGAGCAGTACGTC. Encoded protein: CASSRRSRDDEQYV.